The rows below give T cell receptor beta chains drawn from one sample of a study of human T cells and chemical hapten exposure. TCRdb processed the RACE reads anew with MiXCR; each CDR3 protein has one entry. The sample holds about 130,000 distinct CDR3 sequences, around 8.3% seen once. What was sequenced was whole blood. These receptors came from a male donor in good health. Some clones in this sample may be carry-over from other donors' samples. CDR3s include the opening cysteine and the closing phenylalanine or tryptophan. The D gene is left open where the match is weak. For some rows the clone size is stated as once, few or many, or as a class when expanded; others skip it.

TRBV12-3/TRBV12-4	-	-	TRBJ1-2	CASSTIRNGGYTF	TGTGCCAGCAGCACTATTCGGAACGGGGGCTACACCTTC
TRBV2	TRBD1	-	TRBJ2-3	CASGGTASSTDTQYF	TGTGCCAGCGGTGGGACAGCCTCTAGCACAGATACGCAGTATTTT
TRBV7-9	-	many	TRBJ2-5	CASSLGTAQETQYF	TGTGCCAGCAGCCTCGGGACGGCACAAGAGACCCAGTACTTC
TRBV29-1	TRBD1	many	TRBJ2-6	CSVGGTAGANVLTF	TGCAGCGTTGGGGGGACAGCCGGGGCCAACGTCCTGACTTTC
TRBV5-1	-	many	TRBJ2-1	CASSLGQGSYNEQFF	TGTGCCAGCAGCTTAGGGCAAGGATCCTACAATGAGCAGTTCTTC
TRBV11-2	-	many	TRBJ2-1	CASSLGRTGGASYNEQFF	TGTGCCAGCAGCTTAGGCCGTACGGGGGGCGCTTCCTACAATGAGCAGTTCTTC
TRBV20-1	TRBD2	-	TRBJ2-3	CSASEGLAGPTDTQYF	TGCAGTGCTTCGGAGGGACTAGCGGGGCCCACAGATACGCAGTATTTT
TRBV19	TRBD2	-	TRBJ2-3	CASIKREGDTQYF	TGTGCCAGTATCAAGCGGGAGGGAGATACGCAGTATTTT
TRBV5-1	TRBD2	many	TRBJ2-7	CASSRGTSGGLDEQYF	TGCGCCAGCAGCCGGGGGACTAGCGGGGGCCTGGACGAGCAGTACTTC
TRBV7-9	TRBD1	-	TRBJ2-2	CASSPEGTGGNTGELFF	TGTGCCAGCAGCCCCGAGGGAACAGGGGGCAACACCGGGGAGCTGTTTTTT
TRBV24-1	-	few	TRBJ2-3	CATSEGSTQYF	TGTGCCACCAGTGAGGGTTCTACGCAGTATTTT
TRBV27	-	-	TRBJ2-7	CATSSEGRTPSYEQYF	TGTGCCACCAGTTCTGAGGGGCGGACACCTTCCTACGAGCAGTACTTC
TRBV6-5	TRBD1	few	TRBJ1-4	CASSSSGTGHNEKLFF	TGTGCCAGCAGCTCCTCCGGGACAGGCCATAATGAAAAACTGTTTTTT
TRBV6-5	TRBD1	few	TRBJ2-6	CASSYGTGAGANVLTF	TGTGCCAGCAGTTACGGGACAGGGGCTGGGGCCAACGTCCTGACTTTC
TRBV2	TRBD1	few	TRBJ2-6	CASIYTGTGDSGANVLTF	TGTGCCAGCATCTACACTGGGACAGGGGACTCTGGGGCCAACGTCCTGACTTTC
TRBV12-3/TRBV12-4	TRBD1	many	TRBJ2-1	CASSKLGQGKDNEQFF	TGTGCCAGCAGTAAGCTGGGACAGGGTAAAGACAATGAGCAGTTCTTC
TRBV7-2	-	few	TRBJ1-1	CASRLAGLGGGTEAFF	TGTGCCAGCAGATTAGCAGGACTTGGCGGAGGCACTGAAGCTTTCTTT
TRBV20-1	-	many	TRBJ2-5	CSASSGWYQETQYF	TGCAGTGCTAGTTCAGGGTGGTATCAAGAGACCCAGTACTTC
TRBV7-2	TRBD2	-	TRBJ2-7	CASSVGGGALPEQYF	TGTGCCAGCAGCGTAGGCGGGGGGGCTTTACCCGAGCAGTACTTC
TRBV30	TRBD1	many	TRBJ2-7	CAWSRRQGAYEQYF	TGTGCCTGGAGCCGTAGACAGGGGGCCTACGAGCAGTACTTC
TRBV6-2/TRBV6-3	-	-	TRBJ1-2	CASTDAGVWYGYTF	TGTGCCAGCACTGATGCCGGAGTCTGGTATGGCTACACCTTC
TRBV12-3/TRBV12-4	TRBD2	-	TRBJ2-1	CASSLRAGGIYNEQFF	TGTGCCAGCAGTTTGAGGGCGGGAGGGATATACAATGAGCAGTTCTTC
TRBV7-2	-	-	TRBJ1-6	CASSLDEGLPLHF	TGTGCCAGCAGCTTAGATGAGGGGCTCCCCCTCCACTTT
TRBV5-1	-	-	TRBJ1-5	CASSLDGGSNQPQHF	TGCGCCAGCAGCTTGGATGGCGGCAGCAATCAGCCCCAGCATTTT
TRBV7-6	-	-	TRBJ2-7	CASSRGQGRGYEQYF	TGTGCCAGCAGCCGCGGGCAGGGACGGGGCTACGAGCAGTACTTC
TRBV12-3/TRBV12-4	-	few	TRBJ2-3	CASSSRRDSEETDTQYF	TGTGCCAGCAGCTCCCGCCGGGACTCGGAAGAGACAGATACGCAGTATTTT
TRBV15	-	few	TRBJ2-1	CATSRDNREGNEQFF	TGTGCCACCAGCAGAGACAACAGGGAGGGTAATGAGCAGTTCTTC
TRBV5-1	-	many	TRBJ2-3	CASSRKPTDTQYF	TGCGCCAGCAGCAGAAAACCTACAGATACGCAGTATTTT
TRBV5-6	-	-	TRBJ1-1	CASSLDARESTEAFF	TGTGCCAGCAGCTTGGACGCTAGGGAGTCCACTGAAGCTTTCTTT
TRBV7-8	TRBD1	many	TRBJ2-5	CASSFLPGGETQYF	TGTGCCAGCAGCTTCCTGCCAGGGGGAGAGACCCAGTACTTC
TRBV12-3/TRBV12-4	-	few	TRBJ2-1	CASRSTDKYNEQFF	TGTGCCAGCAGGTCGACAGACAAGTACAATGAGCAGTTCTTC
TRBV2	-	-	TRBJ1-5	CASRSDSSNQPQHF	TGTGCCAGCAGGTCGGACAGTAGCAATCAGCCCCAGCATTTT
TRBV7-6	TRBD2	few	TRBJ2-7	CASSLAPSGGSYEQYF	TGTGCCAGCAGCTTAGCCCCTAGCGGGGGATCCTACGAGCAGTACTTC
TRBV14	TRBD1	many	TRBJ1-1	CASSHVGTGRWNTEAFF	TGTGCCAGCAGCCATGTAGGGACAGGGAGATGGAACACTGAAGCTTTCTTT
TRBV6-2/TRBV6-3	TRBD2	-	TRBJ2-7	CASAEERGLYYEQYF	TGTGCCAGCGCCGAGGAGCGGGGACTTTACTACGAGCAGTACTTC